The 15 T cell receptor beta chains below all came from one sample that was sequenced in a study of blood T cell repertoires in COVID-19. TCRdb keeps only in-frame clones here, not all; method: immunoSEQ multiplex PCR. In the table there are under 200,000 clones, around four fifths of which are singletons. Material: peripheral blood. These receptors originate from a woman of 80 years or more with active or convalescent COVID-19.

This sequence joins TRBV11-3 and TRBJ1-1; D remains ambiguous. The V end lost 5 bases, the J end lost 6 bases, and 10 bases lay between the germline ends. Germline CDR1 SGHNT, CDR2 YENEEA. This CDR3 contains 12 residues. The CDR3 sequence is CASSPRGAEAFF. CDR3 bases: TGTGCCAGCAGCCCTAGAGGCGCTGAAGCTTTCTTT.

The chain joins TRBV7-8 to TRBJ2-1, with 11 bases fitting TRBD2. J was trimmed by 4 bases and V by 0 bases; bases with no gene match: 5. The length of the CDR3 is 17 residues. Germline CDR1 reads SGHVS; CDR2 reads FQNEAQ. The CDR3 loop reads CASSLALAGGYYNEQFF. In nucleotides, the CDR3 is TGTGCCAGCAGCTTAGCCCTAGCGGGGGGCTATTACAATGAGCAGTTCTTC.

CDR3 sequence (DNA): TGTGCCAGCAGCCCCAGGACAGGGGGCGAATTTGGGGCCAACGTCCTGACTTTC. Translation: CASSPRTGGEFGANVLTF. The chain joins TRBV14 to TRBJ2-6, with TRBD1 matching over 11 bases. The CDR3 extends over 18 amino acids. Germline V gene lookup returns CDR1 SGHDN and CDR2 FVKESK. Germline trimming cut 4 bases from V and 3 bases from J; bases unmatched to any gene: 8.

This chain connects TRBV18 to TRBJ1-1; D call uncertain. The CDR3 totals 13 residues. The germline V and J ends were trimmed by 2 bases and 2 bases, with 6 bases remaining between them. The V gene's germline CDR1 is KGHSH and CDR2 LQKENI. The chain's CDR3 is CASSPGVNTEAFF. The CDR3 DNA reads as TGTGCCAGCTCACCAGGAGTTAACACTGAAGCTTTCTTT.

This sequence joins TRBV5-1 and TRBJ2-3; D call uncertain. CDR1 and CDR2 (germline): SGHRS, YFSETQ. The CDR3 has 16 amino acids. Trimming left V 4 bases short and J 2 bases short, with 17 bases between. The CDR3 DNA is TGCGCCAGCAGCGTGGGATTCCTGACTGTCACAGATACGCAGTATTTT. Amino acid sequence: CASSVGFLTVTDTQYF.

CDR3 nucleotide sequence: TGTGCCAGCAGCATGGGGGGGCCAATAGATACGCAGTATTTT. Amino acids: CASSMGGPIDTQYF. The chain is built from TRBV9 and TRBJ2-3, with a weak D call TRBD2 (7 bases). CDR1 is SGDLS, CDR2 YYNGEE, per germline. This CDR3 has 14 amino acids. The V end lost 4 bases, the J end lost 5 bases, and 14 bases lay between the germline ends.

The CDR3 sequence: CASSILVLATNEKLFF. CDR3 bases: TGTGCCAGTAGTATTCTGGTACTCGCAACTAATGAAAAACTGTTTTTT. The chain uses TRBV19 and TRBJ1-4, with D uncertain. CDR1 is LNHDA and CDR2 is SQIVND in the germline V gene (reference sequence). The germline V and J ends were trimmed by 3 bases and 0 bases, with 11 bases remaining between them. The CDR3 spans 16 residues. Complete variable domain (other parts from reference TRBV19 and TRBJ1-4): DGGITQSPKYLFRKEGQNVTLSCEQNLNHDAMYWYRQDPGQGLRLIYYSQIVNDFQKGDIAEGYSVSREKKESFPLTVTSAQKNPTAFYLCASSILVLATNEKLFFGSGTQLSVL.

The chain is built from TRBV10-1 and TRBJ1-2; 10 bases fit TRBD1. V was clipped by 6 bases and J by 5 bases; unmatched bases: 3. This CDR3 has 13 amino acids. Germline loops: CDR1 WNHNN, CDR2 SYGVQD (reference sequence). CDR3 DNA sequence: TGCGCCAGCAGCCAGGGACAGGGGTATGGCTACACCTTC. Translating it yields CASSQGQGYGYTF.

The rearrangement joins TRBV2 to TRBJ1-6; no firm D call. The CDR3 extends over 13 amino acids. The germline V gene has CDR1 SNHLY and CDR2 FYNNEI. Trimming shortened V by 8 bases and J by 10 bases, and 15 bases separated the two germline ends. The CDR3 loop is CASYWGGNSPLHF. The DNA of the CDR3 is TGTGCCAGCTACTGGGGAGGCAACTCACCCCTCCACTTT.

The J gene is TRBJ2-3, the V gene TRBV19; the match to TRBD2 covers 8 bases. The CDR3 sequence is 13 residues long. Germline CDR1 LNHDA, CDR2 SQIVND (reference sequence). V gave up 4 bases and J gave up 4 bases; unmatched junction bases: 1. DNA for the CDR3: TGTGCCAGTAGTACGGGGGGGGCAGATACGCAGTATTTT. Its translation is CASSTGGADTQYF. The variable domain in full, with the rest retrieved from reference TRBV19 and TRBJ2-3, is DGGITQSPKYLFRKEGQNVTLSCEQNLNHDAMYWYRQDPGQGLRLIYYSQIVNDFQKGDIAEGYSVSREKKESFPLTVTSAQKNPTAFYLCASSTGGADTQYFGPGTRLTVL.

The rearrangement uses TRBV5-1 and TRBJ1-1, with a tentative D call TRBD1 (5 bases). Germline V gene sequence: CDR1 SGHRS, CDR2 YFSETQ. The CDR3 has 15 amino acids. V lost 1 base and J 0 bases, leaving 10 bases between the germline ends. This chain's CDR3 is CASSLLEGMNTEAFF. In nucleotides, the CDR3 is TGCGCCAGCAGCTTGTTGGAGGGGATGAACACTGAAGCTTTCTTT.

This clone appeared a few times. This chain uses TRBV21-1 with TRBJ2-2; TRBD2 is the table's D call and was not checked against the DNA. TRBV21-1 counts as a pseudogene. CDR3 length: 13 residues. In nucleotides, the CDR3 is TGTGCCGCCCTTTCGGGGGTTACCGGGGAGCTGTTTTTT. The encoded protein is CAALSGVTGELFF.

This sequence joins TRBV14 and TRBJ1-6, with TRBD1 matching 11 bases. CDR1 is SGHDN, CDR2 FVKESK, per germline. The CDR3 covers 13 residues. V shed 8 bases and J 9 bases; nucleotides not matched to a gene: 3. This CDR3 is CASSGQGVSPLHF. CDR3 nucleotides: TGTGCCAGCTCGGGACAGGGGGTTTCACCCCTCCACTTT. The variable domain in full, completed from reference TRBV14 and TRBJ1-6, reads EAGVTQFPSHSVIEKGQTVTLRCDPISGHDNLYWYRRVMGKEIKFLLHFVKESKQDESGMPNNRFLAERTGGTYSTLKVQPAELEDSGVYFCASSGQGVSPLHFGNGTRLTVT.

V is TRBV4-3 and J is TRBJ1-2, with D possibly TRBD1 on 6 matching bases. V was cut by 2 bases and J by 4 bases, with 11 bases left in between. Germline V gene lookup returns CDR1 LGHNA and CDR2 YSLEER. This CDR3 has 14 residues. CDR3 coding DNA: TGCGCCAGCAGCCAACTGACAGGTCTCTATGGCTACACCTTC. This gives the protein CASSQLTGLYGYTF.

The chain uses TRBV7-6 and TRBJ2-5, with D possibly being TRBD2 (6 bases). The CDR3 sequence is 16 residues long. The V end was cut by 4 bases, the J end by 5 bases, with 20 bases between. Germline lookup yields CDR1 SGHVS and CDR2 FNYEAQ. The CDR3 here is CASSSPGDQTGETQYF. CDR3 in DNA: TGTGCCAGCAGCTCACCGGGAGACCAAACGGGGGAGACCCAGTACTTC.